The clone carrying this TCR beta chain was picked up one time. These data originate in a study of CD8 T cells in Susac syndrome. The J segment lost 7 bases and the V segment lost 4 bases, leaving 10 bases of the junction unmatched. The CDR3 contains 15 residues. Germline values: CDR1 SGHNT, CDR2 YYREEE (reference sequence). Both CD4+ and CD8+ T cells were negatively isolated, and TEMRA cells underwent FACS enrichment. With random hexamers, 0.5 to 1 ug RNA was reverse transcribed. It was immunoSEQ multiplex PCR that amplified TCR beta CDR3 across 54 Vbeta and 13 Jbeta. TCRdb reprocessed the immunoSEQ multiplex PCR reads with MiXCR, giving one entry per CDR3 protein. The sample includes hundreds of thousands of distinct CDR3 sequences, 80% to 95% of them seen just once.

The source is a human donor with multiple sclerosis. The chain is built from TRBV5-4 and TRBJ2-1, with 8 bases aligning to TRBD1. Input material: CD8+ T cells from PBMCs. CDR3 region: CASSPRWQGANEQFF. DNA for the CDR3: TGTGCCAGCAGCCCGAGGTGGCAGGGGGCTAATGAGCAGTTCTTC.